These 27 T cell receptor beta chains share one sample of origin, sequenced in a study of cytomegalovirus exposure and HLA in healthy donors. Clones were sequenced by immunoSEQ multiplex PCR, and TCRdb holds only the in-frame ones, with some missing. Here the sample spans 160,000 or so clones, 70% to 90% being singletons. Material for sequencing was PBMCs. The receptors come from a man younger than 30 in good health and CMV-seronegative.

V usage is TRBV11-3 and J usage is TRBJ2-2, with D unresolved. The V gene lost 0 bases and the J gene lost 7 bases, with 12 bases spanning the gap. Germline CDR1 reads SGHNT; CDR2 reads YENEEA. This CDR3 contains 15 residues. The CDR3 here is CASSLDGSLYGELFF. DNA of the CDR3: TGTGCCAGCAGCTTAGACGGGTCTTTATACGGGGAGCTGTTTTTT. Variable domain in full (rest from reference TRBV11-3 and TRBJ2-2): EAGVVQSPRYKIIEKKQPVAFWCNPISGHNTLYWYLQNLGQGPELLIRYENEEAVDDSQLPKDRFSAERLKGVDSTLKIQPAELGDSAVYLCASSLDGSLYGELFFGEGSRLTVL.

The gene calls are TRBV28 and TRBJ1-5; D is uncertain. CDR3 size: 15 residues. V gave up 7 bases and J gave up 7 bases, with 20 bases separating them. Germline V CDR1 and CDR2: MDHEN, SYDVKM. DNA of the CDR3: TGTGCCAGCACCATCCCTGGGGAGGGAGGGCAGCCCCAGCATTTT. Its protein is CASTIPGEGGQPQHF.

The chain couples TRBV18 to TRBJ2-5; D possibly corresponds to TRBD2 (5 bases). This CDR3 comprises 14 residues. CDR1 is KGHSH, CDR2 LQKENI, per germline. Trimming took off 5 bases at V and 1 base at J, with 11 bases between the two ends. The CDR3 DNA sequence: TGTGCCAGCTCATCCTTAGCGCGCCAAGAGACCCAGTACTTC. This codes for CASSSLARQETQYF.

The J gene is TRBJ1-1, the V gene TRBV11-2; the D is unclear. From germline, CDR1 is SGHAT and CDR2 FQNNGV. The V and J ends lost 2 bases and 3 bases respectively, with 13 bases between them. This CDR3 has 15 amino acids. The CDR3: CASSLLGAGYTEAFF. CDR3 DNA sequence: TGTGCCAGCAGCTTACTTGGAGCCGGGTACACTGAAGCTTTCTTT.

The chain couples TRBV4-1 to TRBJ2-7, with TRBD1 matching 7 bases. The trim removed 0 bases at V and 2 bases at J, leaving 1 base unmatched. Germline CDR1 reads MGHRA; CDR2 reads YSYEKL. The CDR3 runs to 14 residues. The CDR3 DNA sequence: TGCGCCAGCAGCCAAGAGGGACAGCCCTACGAGCAGTACTTC. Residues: CASSQEGQPYEQYF.

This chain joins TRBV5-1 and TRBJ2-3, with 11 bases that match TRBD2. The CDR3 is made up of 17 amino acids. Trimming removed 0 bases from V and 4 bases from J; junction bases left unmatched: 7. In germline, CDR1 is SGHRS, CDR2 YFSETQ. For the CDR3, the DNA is TGCGCCAGCAGCTTGGATACTAGCGGGAGATCGGCAGATACGCAGTATTTT. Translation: CASSLDTSGRSADTQYF.

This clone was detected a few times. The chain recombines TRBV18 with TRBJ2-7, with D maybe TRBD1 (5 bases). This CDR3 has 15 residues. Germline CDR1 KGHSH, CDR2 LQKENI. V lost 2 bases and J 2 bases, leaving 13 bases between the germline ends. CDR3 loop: CASSPSTGAAYEQYF. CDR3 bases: TGTGCCAGCTCACCATCAACAGGAGCAGCCTACGAGCAGTACTTC.

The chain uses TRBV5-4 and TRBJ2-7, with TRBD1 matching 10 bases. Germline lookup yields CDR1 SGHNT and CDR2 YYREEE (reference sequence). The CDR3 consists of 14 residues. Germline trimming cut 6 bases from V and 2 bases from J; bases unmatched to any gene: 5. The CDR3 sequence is CASNRGQGTYEQYF. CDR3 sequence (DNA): TGTGCCAGCAATCGGGGACAGGGGACCTACGAGCAGTACTTC.

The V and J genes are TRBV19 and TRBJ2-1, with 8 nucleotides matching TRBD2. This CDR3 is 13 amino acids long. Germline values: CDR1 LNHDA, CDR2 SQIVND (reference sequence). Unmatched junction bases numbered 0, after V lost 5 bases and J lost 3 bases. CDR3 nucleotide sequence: TGTGCCAGTAGTCTAGCGGGCTACAATGAGCAGTTCTTC. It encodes CASSLAGYNEQFF.

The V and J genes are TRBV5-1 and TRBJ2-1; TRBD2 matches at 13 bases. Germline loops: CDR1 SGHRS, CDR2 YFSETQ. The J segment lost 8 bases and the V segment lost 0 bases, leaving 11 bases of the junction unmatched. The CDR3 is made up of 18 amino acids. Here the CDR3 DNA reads TGCGCCAGCAGCTTGGCCATACTAGCGGGAGGGCCATCATATGAGCAGTTCTTC. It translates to CASSLAILAGGPSYEQFF.

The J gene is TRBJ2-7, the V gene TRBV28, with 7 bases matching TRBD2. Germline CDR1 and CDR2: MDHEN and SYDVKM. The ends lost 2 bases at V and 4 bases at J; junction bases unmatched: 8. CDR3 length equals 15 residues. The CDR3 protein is CASSLGGSARYEQYF. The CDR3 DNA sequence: TGTGCCAGCAGTTTAGGCGGGAGTGCCCGATACGAGCAGTACTTC.

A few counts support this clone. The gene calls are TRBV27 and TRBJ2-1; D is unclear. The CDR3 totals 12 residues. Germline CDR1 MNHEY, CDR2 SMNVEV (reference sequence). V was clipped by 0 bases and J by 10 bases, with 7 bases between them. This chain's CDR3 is CASSLSLEEQFF. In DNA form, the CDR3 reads TGTGCCAGCAGTTTATCCCTAGAAGAGCAGTTCTTC.

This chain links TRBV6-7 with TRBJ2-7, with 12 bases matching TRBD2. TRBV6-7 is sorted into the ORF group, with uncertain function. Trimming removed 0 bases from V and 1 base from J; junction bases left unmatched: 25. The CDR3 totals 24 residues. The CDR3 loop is CASSYSELGTSGSADGSESYEQYV. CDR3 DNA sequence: TGTGCCAGCAGTTACTCGGAACTAGGGACTAGCGGGTCAGCCGACGGCTCAGAGTCCTACGAGCAGTACGTC.

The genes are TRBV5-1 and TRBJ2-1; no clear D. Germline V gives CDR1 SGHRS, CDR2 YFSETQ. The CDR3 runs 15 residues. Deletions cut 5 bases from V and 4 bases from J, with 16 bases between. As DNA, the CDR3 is TGCGCCAGCAGATATGACCACGCGGAATACAATGAGCAGTTCTTC. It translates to CASRYDHAEYNEQFF.

CDR3 sequence reads: CATSLRGQAGDEQFF. In nucleotides, the CDR3 is TGCGCCACCTCTCTGCGTGGACAGGCTGGGGATGAGCAGTTCTTC. This chain links TRBV5-1 with TRBJ2-1; TRBD1 matches at 7 bases. Trimming removed 9 bases from V and 8 bases from J; junction bases left unmatched: 17. Germline lookup yields CDR1 SGHRS and CDR2 YFSETQ. This CDR3 has 15 amino acids.

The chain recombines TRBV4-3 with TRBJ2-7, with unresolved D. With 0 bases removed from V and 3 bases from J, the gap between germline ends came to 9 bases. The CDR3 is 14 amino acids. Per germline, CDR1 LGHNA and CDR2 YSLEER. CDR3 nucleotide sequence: TGCGCCAGCAGCCAAGATTTCTCAGGCTACGAGCAGTACTTC. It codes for CASSQDFSGYEQYF.

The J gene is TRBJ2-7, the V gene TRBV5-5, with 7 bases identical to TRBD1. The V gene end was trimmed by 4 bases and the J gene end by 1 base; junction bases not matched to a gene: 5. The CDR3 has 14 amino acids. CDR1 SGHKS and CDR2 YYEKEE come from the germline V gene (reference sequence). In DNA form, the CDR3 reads TGTGCCAGCAGCATCCGGACAGGATCCTACGAGCAGTACGTC. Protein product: CASSIRTGSYEQYV.

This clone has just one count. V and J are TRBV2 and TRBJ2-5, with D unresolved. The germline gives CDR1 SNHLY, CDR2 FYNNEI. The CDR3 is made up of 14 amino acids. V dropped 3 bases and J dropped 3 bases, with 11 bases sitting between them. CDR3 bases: TGTGCCAGCAGTGATTTAGCCCTTAAAGAGACCCAGTACTTC. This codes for CASSDLALKETQYF.

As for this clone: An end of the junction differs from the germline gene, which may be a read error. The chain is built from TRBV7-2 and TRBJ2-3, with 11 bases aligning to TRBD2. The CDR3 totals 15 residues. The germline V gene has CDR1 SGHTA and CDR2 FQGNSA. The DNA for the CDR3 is TGTGCCAGCAGCCTAGCTAGCGGGGGGACAGATACGCAGTATTTT. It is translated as CASSLASGGTDTQYF.

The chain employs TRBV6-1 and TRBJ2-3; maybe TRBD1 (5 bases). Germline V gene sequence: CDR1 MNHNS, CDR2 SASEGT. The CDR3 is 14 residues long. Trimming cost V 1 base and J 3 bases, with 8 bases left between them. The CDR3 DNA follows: TGTGCCAGCAGTGAAGATAGACAGACAGATACGCAGTATTTT. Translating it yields CASSEDRQTDTQYF.

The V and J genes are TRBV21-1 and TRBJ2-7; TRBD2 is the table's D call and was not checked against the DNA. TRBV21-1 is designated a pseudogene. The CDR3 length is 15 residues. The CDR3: CASSKVGGGPYEQYV. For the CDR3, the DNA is TGTGCCAGCAGCAAAGTGGGCGGGGGCCCCTACGAGCAGTACGTC.

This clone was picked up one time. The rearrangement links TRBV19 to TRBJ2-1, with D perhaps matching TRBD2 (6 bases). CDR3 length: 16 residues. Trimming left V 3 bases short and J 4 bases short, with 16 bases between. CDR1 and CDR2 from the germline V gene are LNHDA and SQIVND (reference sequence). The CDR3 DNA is TGTGCCAGTAGTATGTCTCCCGGGACTTTATACAATGAGCAGTTCTTC. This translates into CASSMSPGTLYNEQFF.

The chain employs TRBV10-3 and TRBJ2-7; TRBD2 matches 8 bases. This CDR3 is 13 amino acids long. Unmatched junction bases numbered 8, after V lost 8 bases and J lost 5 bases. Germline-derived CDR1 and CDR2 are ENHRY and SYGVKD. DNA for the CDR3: TGTGCCATCTCGAGACTAGCGAGCAACGAGCAGTACTTC. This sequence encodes CAISRLASNEQYF.

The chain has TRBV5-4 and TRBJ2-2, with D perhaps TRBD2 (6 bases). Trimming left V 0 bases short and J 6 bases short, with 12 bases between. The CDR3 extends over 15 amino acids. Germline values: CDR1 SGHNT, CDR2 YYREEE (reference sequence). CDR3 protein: CASSLGASVPGELFF. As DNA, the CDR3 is TGTGCCAGCAGCTTGGGGGCTAGCGTCCCCGGGGAGCTGTTTTTT.

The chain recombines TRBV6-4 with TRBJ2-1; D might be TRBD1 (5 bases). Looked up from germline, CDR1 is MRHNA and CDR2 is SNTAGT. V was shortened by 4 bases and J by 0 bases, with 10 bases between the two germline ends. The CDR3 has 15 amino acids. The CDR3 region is CASSADQGSYNEQFF. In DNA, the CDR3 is TGTGCCAGCAGTGCTGACCAGGGCTCCTACAATGAGCAGTTCTTC.

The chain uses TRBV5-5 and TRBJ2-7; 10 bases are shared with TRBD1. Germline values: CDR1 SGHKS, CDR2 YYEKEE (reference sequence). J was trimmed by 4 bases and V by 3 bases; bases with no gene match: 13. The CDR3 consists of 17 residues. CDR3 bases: TGTGCCAGCAGCTCGGGAGACAGGGGGCCGGGGTGGTACGAGCAGTACGTC. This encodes CASSSGDRGPGWYEQYV.

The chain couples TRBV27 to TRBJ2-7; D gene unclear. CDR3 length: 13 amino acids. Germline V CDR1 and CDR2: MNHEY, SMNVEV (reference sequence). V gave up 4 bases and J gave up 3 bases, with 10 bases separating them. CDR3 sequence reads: CASSSYASYEQYF. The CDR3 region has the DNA TGTGCCAGCAGTTCGTACGCGAGCTACGAGCAGTACTTC.